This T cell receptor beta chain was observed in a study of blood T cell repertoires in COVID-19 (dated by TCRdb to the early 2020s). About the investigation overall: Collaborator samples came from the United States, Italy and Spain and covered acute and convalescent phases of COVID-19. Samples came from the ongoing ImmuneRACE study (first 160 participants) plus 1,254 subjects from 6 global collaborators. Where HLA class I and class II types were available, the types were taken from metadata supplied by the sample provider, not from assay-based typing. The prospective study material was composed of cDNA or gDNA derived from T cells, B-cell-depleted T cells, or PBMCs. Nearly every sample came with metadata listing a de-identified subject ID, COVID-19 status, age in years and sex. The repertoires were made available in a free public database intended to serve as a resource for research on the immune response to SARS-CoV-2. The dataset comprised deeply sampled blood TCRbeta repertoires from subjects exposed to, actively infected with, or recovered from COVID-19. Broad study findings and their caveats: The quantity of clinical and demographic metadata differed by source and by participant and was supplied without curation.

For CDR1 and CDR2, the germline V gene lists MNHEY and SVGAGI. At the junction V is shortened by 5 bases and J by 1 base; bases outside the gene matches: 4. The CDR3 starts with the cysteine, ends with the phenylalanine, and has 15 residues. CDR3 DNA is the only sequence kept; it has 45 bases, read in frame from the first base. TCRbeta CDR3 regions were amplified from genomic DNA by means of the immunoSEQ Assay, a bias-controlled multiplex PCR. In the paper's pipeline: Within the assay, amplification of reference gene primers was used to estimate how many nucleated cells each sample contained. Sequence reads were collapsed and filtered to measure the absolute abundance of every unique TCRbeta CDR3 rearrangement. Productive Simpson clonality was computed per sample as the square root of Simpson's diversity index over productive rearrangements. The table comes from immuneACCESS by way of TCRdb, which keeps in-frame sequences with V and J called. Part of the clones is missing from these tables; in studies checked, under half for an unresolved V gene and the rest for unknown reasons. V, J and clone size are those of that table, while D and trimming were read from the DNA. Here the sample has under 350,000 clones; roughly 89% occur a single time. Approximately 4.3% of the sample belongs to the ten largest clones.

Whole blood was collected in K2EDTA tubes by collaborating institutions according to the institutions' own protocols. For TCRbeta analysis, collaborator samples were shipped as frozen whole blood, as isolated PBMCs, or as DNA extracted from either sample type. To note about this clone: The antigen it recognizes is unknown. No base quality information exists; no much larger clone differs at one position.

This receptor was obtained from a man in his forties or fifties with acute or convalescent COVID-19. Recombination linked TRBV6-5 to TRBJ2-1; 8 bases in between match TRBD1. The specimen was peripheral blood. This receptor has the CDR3 CASSPDRGSYNEQFF. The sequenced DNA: TGTGCCAGCAGTCCCGACAGGGGATCCTACAATGAGCAGTTCTTC.